The source of this T cell receptor (beta chain) is a study of blood T cell repertoires in COVID-19. Study as a whole: The United States, Italy and Spain supplied acute and convalescent COVID-19 samples. Nucleic acid was either cDNA or gDNA, and it came from T cells, B-cell-depleted T cells, or PBMCs.

In germline, CDR1 is SGDLS, CDR2 YYNGEE. The V and J ends lost 0 bases and 3 bases respectively, with 15 bases between them. This CDR3 has 16 amino acids. In the study's own analysis: From reference gene primer amplification, estimates of nucleated cell counts were derived. Generated by immunoSEQ multiplex PCR, the TCRdb table keeps only in-frame clones and is missing some. The D gene and trimming were derived from the DNA, and the V and J assignments and clone size from that table. The table includes just over 650,000 clones, 85% to 90% detected once. The clonotype comes from a woman aged 18 to 35 with acute or convalescent COVID-19. The chain recombines TRBV9 with TRBJ2-5; possibly TRBD2 for D (5 bases). Sequencing was done on a sample of peripheral blood. The DNA of the CDR3 is TGTGCCAGCAGCGTAGGAGTCGGGGTAGTCAAAGAGACCCAGTACTTC. Encoded protein: CASSVGVGVVKETQYF.